What follows describes a single T cell receptor beta chain. These data are taken from a study of cytomegalovirus exposure and HLA in healthy donors. A multiplex PCR was run with 60 Vbeta primers and 13 Jbeta primers. The table came from immunoSEQ multiplex PCR; TCRdb's copy has only in-frame clones and leaves some out. The sample includes roughly 200,000 clones, around 85% of them seen just once. The CDR3 has 15 amino acids. Germline CDR1 is SGHVS and CDR2 is FQNEAQ. V lost 0 bases to trimming and J lost 3 bases, with 8 bases between them. The chain employs TRBV7-8 and TRBJ1-4; D ambiguous. This clonotype originated in a middle-aged man in good health and CMV-seronegative. Sequencing input: PBMCs. CDR3 amino acids: CASSLAGGPNEKLFF. The CDR3, as DNA: TGTGCCAGCAGCTTAGCCGGCGGCCCTAATGAAAAACTGTTTTTT. The full variable domain, rest sourced from reference TRBV7-8 and TRBJ1-4, is GAGVSQSPRYKVAKRGQDVALRCDPISGHVSLFWYQQALGQGPEFLTYFQNEAQLDKSGLPSDRFFAERPEGSVSTLKIQRTQQEDSAVYLCASSLAGGPNEKLFFGSGTQLSVL.